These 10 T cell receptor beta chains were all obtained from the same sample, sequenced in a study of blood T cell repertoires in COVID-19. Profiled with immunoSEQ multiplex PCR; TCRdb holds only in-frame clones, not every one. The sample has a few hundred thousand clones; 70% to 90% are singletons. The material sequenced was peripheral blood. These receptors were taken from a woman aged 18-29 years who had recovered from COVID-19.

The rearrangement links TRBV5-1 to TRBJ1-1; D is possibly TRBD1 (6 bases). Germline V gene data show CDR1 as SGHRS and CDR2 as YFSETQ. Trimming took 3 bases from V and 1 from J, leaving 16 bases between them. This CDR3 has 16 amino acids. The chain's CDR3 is CASSWDQGLKNTEAFF. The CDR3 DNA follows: TGCGCCAGCAGCTGGGATCAGGGGCTCAAGAACACTGAAGCTTTCTTT.

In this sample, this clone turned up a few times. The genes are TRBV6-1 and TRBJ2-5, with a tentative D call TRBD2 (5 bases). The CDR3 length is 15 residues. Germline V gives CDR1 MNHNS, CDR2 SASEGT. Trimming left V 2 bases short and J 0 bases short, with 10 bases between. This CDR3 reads CASSELRGNQETQYF. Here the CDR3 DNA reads TGTGCCAGCAGTGAATTGCGAGGGAACCAAGAGACCCAGTACTTC.

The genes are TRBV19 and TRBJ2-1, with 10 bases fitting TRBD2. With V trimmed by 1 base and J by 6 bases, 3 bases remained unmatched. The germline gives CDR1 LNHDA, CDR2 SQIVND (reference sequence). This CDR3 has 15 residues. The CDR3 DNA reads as TGTGCCAGTAGTATAGGCAGCGGGAGGGCCAATGAGCAGTTCTTC. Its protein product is CASSIGSGRANEQFF.

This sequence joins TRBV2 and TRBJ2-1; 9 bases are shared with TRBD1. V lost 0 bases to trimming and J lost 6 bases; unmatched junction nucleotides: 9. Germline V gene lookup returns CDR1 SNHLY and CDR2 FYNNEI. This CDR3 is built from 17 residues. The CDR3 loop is CASSEALGRQGGNEQFF. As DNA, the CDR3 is TGTGCCAGCAGTGAAGCCCTAGGGAGACAGGGGGGCAATGAGCAGTTCTTC. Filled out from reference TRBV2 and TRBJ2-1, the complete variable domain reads EPEVTQTPSHQVTQMGQEVILRCVPISNHLYFYWYRQILGQKVEFLVSFYNNEISEKSEIFDDQFSVERPDGSNFTLKIRSTKLEDSAMYFCASSEALGRQGGNEQFFGPGTRLTVL.

CDR3 DNA: TGTGCCAGCAGCTTTCTCGGGACAGGGAACAATCAGCCCCAGCATTTT. Translated: CASSFLGTGNNQPQHF. The chain uses TRBV5-6 and TRBJ1-5; 9 nucleotides line up with TRBD1. There are 16 residues in the CDR3. V lost 2 bases, J lost 3 bases, and 6 bases stayed unmatched. Germline V gives CDR1 SGHDT, CDR2 YYEEEE.

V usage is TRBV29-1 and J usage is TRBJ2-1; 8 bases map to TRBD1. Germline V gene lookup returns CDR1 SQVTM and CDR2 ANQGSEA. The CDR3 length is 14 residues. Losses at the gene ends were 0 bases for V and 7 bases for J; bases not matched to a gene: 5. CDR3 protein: CSVEDPTGVNEQFF. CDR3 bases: TGCAGCGTTGAAGACCCGACAGGGGTTAATGAGCAGTTCTTC.

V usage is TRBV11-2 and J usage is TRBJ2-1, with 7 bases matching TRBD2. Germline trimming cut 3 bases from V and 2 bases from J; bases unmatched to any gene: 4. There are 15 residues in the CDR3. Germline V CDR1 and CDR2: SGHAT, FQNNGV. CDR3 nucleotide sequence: TGTGCCAGCAGCTTTCGGGGGGTAACCTACAATGAGCAGTTCTTC. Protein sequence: CASSFRGVTYNEQFF.

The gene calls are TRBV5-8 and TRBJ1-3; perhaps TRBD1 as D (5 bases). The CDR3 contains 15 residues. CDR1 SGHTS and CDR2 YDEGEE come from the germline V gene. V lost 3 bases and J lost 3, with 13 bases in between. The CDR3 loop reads CASSSWGVIGNTIYF. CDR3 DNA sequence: TGTGCCAGCAGCTCATGGGGGGTCATTGGAAACACCATATATTTT.

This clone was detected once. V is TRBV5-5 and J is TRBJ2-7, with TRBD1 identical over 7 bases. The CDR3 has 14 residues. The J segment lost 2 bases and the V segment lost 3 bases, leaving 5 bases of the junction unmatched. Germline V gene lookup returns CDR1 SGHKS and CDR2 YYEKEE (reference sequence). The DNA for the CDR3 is TGTGCCAGCAGCTCAGACAGGGATACCTACGAGCAGTACTTC. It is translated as CASSSDRDTYEQYF.

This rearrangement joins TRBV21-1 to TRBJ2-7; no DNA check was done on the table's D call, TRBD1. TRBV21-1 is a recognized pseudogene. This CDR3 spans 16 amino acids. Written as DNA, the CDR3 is TGTGCCAGCAGCAAAGGTACGAGACAGGGGGCGCGGGAGCAGTACTTC. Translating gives CASSKGTRQGAREQYF.